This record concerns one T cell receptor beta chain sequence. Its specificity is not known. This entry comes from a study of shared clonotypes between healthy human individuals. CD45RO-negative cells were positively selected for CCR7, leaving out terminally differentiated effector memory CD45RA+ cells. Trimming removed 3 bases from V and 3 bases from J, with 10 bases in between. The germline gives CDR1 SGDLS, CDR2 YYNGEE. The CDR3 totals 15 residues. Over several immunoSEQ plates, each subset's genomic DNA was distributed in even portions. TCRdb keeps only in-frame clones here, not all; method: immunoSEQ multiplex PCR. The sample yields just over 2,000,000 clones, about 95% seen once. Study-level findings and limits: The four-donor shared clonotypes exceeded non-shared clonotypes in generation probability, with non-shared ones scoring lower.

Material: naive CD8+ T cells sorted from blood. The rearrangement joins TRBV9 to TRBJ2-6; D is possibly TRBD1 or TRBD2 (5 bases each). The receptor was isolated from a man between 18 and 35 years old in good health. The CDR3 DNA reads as TGTGCCAGCAGCGGCCTTGGGGGTGGGGCCAACGTCCTGACTTTC. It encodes CASSGLGGGANVLTF.